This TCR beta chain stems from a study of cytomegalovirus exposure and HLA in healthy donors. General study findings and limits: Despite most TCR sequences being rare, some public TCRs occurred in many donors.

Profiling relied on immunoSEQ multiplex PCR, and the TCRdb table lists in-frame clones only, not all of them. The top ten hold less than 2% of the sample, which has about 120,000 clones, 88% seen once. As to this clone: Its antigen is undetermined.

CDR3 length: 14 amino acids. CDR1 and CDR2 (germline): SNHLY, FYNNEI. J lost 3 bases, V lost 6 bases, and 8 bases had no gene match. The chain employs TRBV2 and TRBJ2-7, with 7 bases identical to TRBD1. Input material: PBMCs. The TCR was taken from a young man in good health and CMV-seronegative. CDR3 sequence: CASSNQGQHYEQYF. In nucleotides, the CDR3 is TGTGCCAGCAGCAATCAGGGACAGCACTACGAGCAGTACTTC. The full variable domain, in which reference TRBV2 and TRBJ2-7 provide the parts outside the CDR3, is EPEVTQTPSHQVTQMGQEVILRCVPISNHLYFYWYRQILGQKVEFLVSFYNNEISEKSEIFDDQFSVERPDGSNFTLKIRSTKLEDSAMYFCASSNQGQHYEQYFGPGTRLTVT.